This T cell receptor beta chain originates from a study of Graves' ophthalmopathy and Graves' hyperthyroidism. In this cohort, patients with other autoimmune diseases, uncontrolled infections, pregnancy or lactation were excluded. As the template, RNA transcripts were used to amplify TCR beta CDR3 regions. In the first round, RT-PCR was carried out with HTBI primers, and a multiplex PCR formed the second round. TCRdb re-derived calls from the multiplex PCR reads in MiXCR, one entry per CDR3 protein. The sample contains approximately 540,000 distinct CDR3 sequences, approximately 35% of which appear only once. On this clonotype itself: One base away lies a much larger clone, so this may be a sequencing read error. Since the CDR3 does not end with the conserved phenylalanine or tryptophan, this likely comes from a read error.

This clonotype was obtained from an adult man with Graves' hyperthyroidism. Sequencing input: peripheral blood or thyroid tissue (not recorded which).

This chain's CDR3 is CASSIAPGGQETQYL. DNA for the CDR3: TGTGCCAGTAGTATAGCCCCGGGGGGCCAAGAGACCCAGTACCTC. V is TRBV19 and J is TRBJ2-5, with 7 bases matching TRBD2. Germline lookup yields CDR1 LNHDA and CDR2 SQIVND (reference sequence). This CDR3 is 15 amino acids long. Trimming cost V 1 base and J 1 base; bases outside gene matches: 3.